These 22 T cell receptor beta chains were all obtained from the same sample, sequenced in a study of cytomegalovirus exposure and HLA in healthy donors. Both 60 Vbeta primers and 13 Jbeta primers went into the PCR. Method: immunoSEQ multiplex PCR; TCRdb's copy keeps in-frame clones and lacks some. The table shows some 130,000 clones, with roughly three quarters occurring only once. The material sequenced was PBMCs. Receptors originate from a young man in good health and CMV-seronegative.

J is TRBJ2-7 and V is TRBV4-1, with 9 bases that match TRBD1. The V gene's germline CDR1 is MGHRA and CDR2 YSYEKL. The CDR3 has 15 residues. V was clipped by 5 bases and J by 1 base; unmatched bases: 6. CDR3 sequence: CASSFRDRDSYEQYF. CDR3 sequence (DNA): TGCGCCAGCAGCTTCCGGGACAGGGATTCCTACGAGCAGTACTTC.

The chain has TRBV2 and TRBJ2-3; D might be TRBD2 (5 bases). The CDR3 is 15 residues long. Germline V gene sequence: CDR1 SNHLY, CDR2 FYNNEI. Trimming took off 6 bases at V and 1 base at J, with 14 bases between the two ends. This CDR3 reads CASREARRGTDTQYF. For the CDR3, the DNA is TGTGCCAGCAGGGAGGCAAGGAGAGGCACAGATACGCAGTATTTT.

V is TRBV4-1 and J is TRBJ2-7; TRBD2 aligns across 9 bases. The trim removed 4 bases at V and 0 bases at J, leaving 7 bases unmatched. The germline V gene encodes CDR1 MGHRA and CDR2 YSYEKL. This CDR3 is 16 amino acids long. CDR3 DNA sequence: TGCGCCAGCAGCCTATTCGCTAGCGGGATCTCCTACGAGCAGTACTTC. Translating it yields CASSLFASGISYEQYF.

The chain couples TRBV19 to TRBJ2-2; TRBD2 aligns across 8 bases. The CDR3 consists of 15 residues. Germline assignment: CDR1 LNHDA and CDR2 SQIVND (reference sequence). V was pared by 2 bases and J by 3 bases, with 2 bases of the junction left unmatched. This CDR3 reads CASSIYGGDTGELFF. The CDR3 nucleotides are TGTGCCAGTAGTATATACGGGGGGGACACCGGGGAGCTGTTTTTT.

V is TRBV9 and J is TRBJ2-5; 9 nucleotides match TRBD1. V shed 4 bases and J 5 bases; nucleotides not matched to a gene: 9. Germline CDR1 is SGDLS and CDR2 is YYNGEE. This CDR3 has 15 residues. The CDR3 nucleotides read TGTGCCAGCAGCCCCGCTGGGACAGGGTTCGAGACCCAGTACTTC. It encodes CASSPAGTGFETQYF. The full variable domain, completed using reference TRBV9 and TRBJ2-5, is DSGVTQTPKHLITATGQRVTLRCSPRSGDLSVYWYQQSLDQGLQFLIQYYNGEERAKGNILERFSAQQFPDLHSELNLSSLELGDSALYFCASSPAGTGFETQYFGPGTRLLVL.

This clone appeared a few times. In DNA form, the CDR3 reads TGTGCCAGCAGCTTCGGGTCTTCACCCCTCCACTTT. It yields the protein CASSFGSSPLHF. The chain links TRBV5-6 to TRBJ1-6, with no clear D. Germline lookup yields CDR1 SGHDT and CDR2 YYEEEE. The CDR3 covers 12 residues. V gave up 2 bases and J gave up 9 bases, with 6 bases separating them.

A few counts support this clone. CDR3 coding DNA: TGCGCCAGCAGCTATACAGGGGGCGGATCCCCTGGCTACACCTTC. It yields the protein CASSYTGGGSPGYTF. The V gene is TRBV5-1, the J gene TRBJ1-2; 9 nucleotides line up with TRBD1. The CDR3 is 15 amino acids. The V gene end was trimmed by 3 bases and the J gene end by 7 bases; junction bases not matched to a gene: 10. Germline CDR1 reads SGHRS; CDR2 reads YFSETQ. Combining the CDR3 with reference TRBV5-1 and TRBJ1-2 gives the whole variable domain KAGVTQTPRYLIKTRGQQVTLSCSPISGHRSVSWYQQTPGQGLQFLFEYFSETQRNKGNFPGRFSGRQFSNSRSEMNVSTLELGDSALYLCASSYTGGGSPGYTFGSGTRLTVV.

J is TRBJ2-2 and V is TRBV9, with 10 bases fitting TRBD1. The V and J ends lost 8 bases and 7 bases, in that order; junction bases with no gene match: 11. The germline V gene encodes CDR1 SGDLS and CDR2 YYNGEE. The CDR3 totals 15 residues. The CDR3 bases are TGTGCCAGTACTGGGGACAGGGGTCTTGGCGGGGAGCTGTTTTTT. Translated, it gives CASTGDRGLGGELFF.

This chain links TRBV6-1 with TRBJ1-2; weak D call: TRBD1 (6 bases). Germline V gene sequence: CDR1 MNHNS, CDR2 SASEGT. The length of the CDR3 is 13 residues. V was shortened by 7 bases and J by 0 bases, with 9 bases between the two germline ends. CDR3 coding DNA: TGTGCCAGCAAACCAGGGGCTAACTATGGCTACACCTTC. This sequence encodes CASKPGANYGYTF.

There are a few counts of this clone. The gene calls are TRBV30 and TRBJ1-1, with D perhaps matching TRBD1 (5 bases). Germline V gene data show CDR1 as GTSNPN and CDR2 as SVGIG (reference sequence). Trimming removed 7 bases at V and 4 bases at J, with 16 bases between. This CDR3 region has 13 residues. The CDR3 spells CASVKRGGTEAFF. In DNA, the CDR3 is TGTGCCTCAGTGAAAAGGGGTGGCACTGAAGCTTTCTTT.

The chain employs TRBV6-5 and TRBJ1-1, with no clear D. The CDR3 loop spans 14 amino acids. Germline-derived CDR1 and CDR2 are MNHEY and SVGAGI. V was pared by 0 bases and J by 6 bases, with 11 bases between. The CDR3 nucleotides are TGTGCCAGCAGTTACTCGGAGGGAACGGCTGAAGCTTTCTTT. Translated, it gives CASSYSEGTAEAFF.

CDR3 amino acids: CASSPREAGELFF. The CDR3 nucleotides read TGTGCCAGCAGCCCGCGGGAGGCCGGGGAGCTGTTTTTT. This rearrangement joins TRBV7-9 to TRBJ2-2; 8 nucleotides line up with TRBD2. CDR1 and CDR2 from the germline V gene are SEHNR and FQNEAQ (reference sequence). CDR3 length: 13 amino acids. V lost 5 bases to trimming and J lost 6 bases; unmatched junction nucleotides: 2. The full variable domain, completed using reference TRBV7-9 and TRBJ2-2, is DTGVSQNPRHKITKRGQNVTFRCDPISEHNRLYWYRQTLGQGPEFLTYFQNEAQLEKSRLLSDRFSAERPKGSFSTLEIQRTEQGDSAMYLCASSPREAGELFFGEGSRLTVL.

This clone was detected only a few times. In DNA form, the CDR3 reads TGTGCCAGCAGCTCCCCAAAGGGGGAAGAGACCCAGTACTTC. Residues: CASSSPKGEETQYF. The rearrangement joins TRBV5-4 to TRBJ2-5; D possibly corresponds to TRBD1 (6 bases). The V end was cut by 3 bases, the J end by 3 bases, with 12 bases between. The CDR3 sequence is 14 residues long. Germline-derived CDR1 and CDR2 are SGHNT and YYREEE (reference sequence). The variable domain in full, completed from reference TRBV5-4 and TRBJ2-5, reads ETGVTQSPTHLIKTRGQQVTLRCSSQSGHNTVSWYQQALGQGPQFIFQYYREEENGRGNFPPRFSGLQFPNYSSELNVNALELDDSALYLCASSSPKGEETQYFGPGTRLLVL.

The chain uses TRBV19 and TRBJ1-1, with D perhaps matching TRBD1 (6 bases). CDR1 and CDR2 from the germline V gene are LNHDA and SQIVND (reference sequence). The CDR3 is made up of 15 amino acids. V was clipped by 5 bases and J by 0 bases, with 13 bases between them. This CDR3 is CASSPRGPMNTEAFF. In nucleotides, the CDR3 is TGTGCCAGTAGTCCCAGGGGACCCATGAACACTGAAGCTTTCTTT.

This chain links TRBV7-9 with TRBJ2-7, with 10 bases that match TRBD1. Trimming cost V 4 bases and J 5 bases; bases outside gene matches: 2. The length of the CDR3 is 13 residues. Germline V gene lookup returns CDR1 SEHNR and CDR2 FQNEAQ (reference sequence). The CDR3 reads CASSSTGGHEQYF. The DNA for the CDR3 is TGTGCCAGCAGCTCGACAGGGGGCCACGAGCAGTACTTC.

The chain uses TRBV18 and TRBJ1-5; 8 nucleotides agree with TRBD1. Germline CDR1 is KGHSH and CDR2 is LQKENI. The ends lost 3 bases at V and 5 bases at J; junction bases unmatched: 3. The CDR3 length is 14 residues. This CDR3 reads CASSPDREDQPQHF. The CDR3 region has the DNA TGTGCCAGCTCACCGGACAGGGAAGATCAGCCCCAGCATTTT.

This clone was detected only a few times. The chain has TRBV20-1 and TRBJ1-1; perhaps TRBD1 as D (5 bases). There are 11 residues in the CDR3. CDR1 is DFQATT and CDR2 is SNEGSKA in the germline V gene (reference sequence). Trimming left V 3 bases short and J 9 bases short, with 11 bases between. Here the CDR3 reads CSASIGEKAFF. The DNA of the CDR3 is TGCAGTGCTAGTATAGGGGAAAAAGCTTTCTTT.

Here the CDR3 DNA reads TGTGCCAGTGATAAGCGGGGCTCTTTAAACTATGGCTACACCTTC. Amino acid sequence: CASDKRGSLNYGYTF. The chain has TRBV19 and TRBJ1-2, with a possible D match to TRBD1 (5 bases). This CDR3 is 15 amino acids long. Trimming cost V 8 bases and J 2 bases, with 18 bases left between them. Per germline, CDR1 LNHDA and CDR2 SQIVND (reference sequence).

This chain joins TRBV7-2 and TRBJ2-1; 7 bases align to TRBD2. This CDR3 has 15 amino acids. The J segment lost 1 base and the V segment lost 2 bases, leaving 2 bases of the junction unmatched. Germline CDR1 is SGHTA and CDR2 is FQGNSA. The CDR3 spells CASSLLGGSYNEQFF. The DNA for the CDR3 is TGTGCCAGCAGCTTACTCGGGGGGTCCTACAATGAGCAGTTCTTC.

V and J are TRBV13 and TRBJ2-1; 13 bases agree with TRBD2. The germline CDR1 and CDR2 sequences are PRHDT and FYEKMQ (reference sequence). After removal of 10 bases from V and 2 bases from J, the junction contained 2 bases not matched to a gene. The CDR3 contains 14 residues. DNA of the CDR3: TGTGCCACAACTAGCGGGAGGGCCTACAATGAGCAGTTCTTC. Its protein product is CATTSGRAYNEQFF.

V gene TRBV20-1 combines with J gene TRBJ2-1; D possibly corresponds to TRBD2 (5 bases). Germline lookup yields CDR1 DFQATT and CDR2 SNEGSKA (reference sequence). V gave up 7 bases and J gave up 9 bases, with 13 bases separating them. The CDR3 is made up of 11 amino acids. The CDR3 region has the DNA TGCAGTGATAGGGCGGGCCTTGAGCAGTTCTTC. This sequence encodes CSDRAGLEQFF.

The chain joins TRBV23-1 to TRBJ2-1; D perhaps matches TRBD2 (6 bases). TRBV23-1 is known as an ORF, though its function is uncertain. The CDR3 consists of 13 residues. The V and J ends lost 10 bases and 5 bases respectively, with 15 bases between them. The CDR3 here is CATGRTTHNEQFF. CDR3 nucleotide sequence: TGCGCCACGGGGAGGACAACACACAATGAGCAGTTCTTC.